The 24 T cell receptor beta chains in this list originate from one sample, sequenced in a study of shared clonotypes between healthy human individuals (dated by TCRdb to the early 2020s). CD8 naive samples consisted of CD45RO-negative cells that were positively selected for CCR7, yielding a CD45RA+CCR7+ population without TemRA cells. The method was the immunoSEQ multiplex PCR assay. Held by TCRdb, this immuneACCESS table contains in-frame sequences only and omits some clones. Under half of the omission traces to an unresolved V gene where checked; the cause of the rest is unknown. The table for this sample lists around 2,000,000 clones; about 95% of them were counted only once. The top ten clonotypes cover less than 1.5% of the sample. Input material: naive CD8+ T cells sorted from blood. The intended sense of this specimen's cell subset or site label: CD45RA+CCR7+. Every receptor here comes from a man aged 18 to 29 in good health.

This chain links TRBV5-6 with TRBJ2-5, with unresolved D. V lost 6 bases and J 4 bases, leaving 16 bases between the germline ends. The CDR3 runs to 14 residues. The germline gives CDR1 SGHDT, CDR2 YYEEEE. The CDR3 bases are TGTGCCAGCACCCTCGAGATAGACTCAGAGACCCAGTACTTC. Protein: CASTLEIDSETQYF. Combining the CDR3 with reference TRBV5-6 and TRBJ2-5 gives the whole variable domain DAGVTQSPTHLIKTRGQQVTLRCSPKSGHDTVSWYQQALGQGPQFIFQYYEEEERQRGNFPDRFSGHQFPNYSSELNVNALLLGDSALYLCASTLEIDSETQYFGPGTRLLVL.

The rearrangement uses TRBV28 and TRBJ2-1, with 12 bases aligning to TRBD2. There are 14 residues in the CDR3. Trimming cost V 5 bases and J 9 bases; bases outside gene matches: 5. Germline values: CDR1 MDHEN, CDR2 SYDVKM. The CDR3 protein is CASSPRTSGTEQFF. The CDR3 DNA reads TGTGCCAGCAGTCCCAGGACTAGCGGGACTGAGCAGTTCTTC.

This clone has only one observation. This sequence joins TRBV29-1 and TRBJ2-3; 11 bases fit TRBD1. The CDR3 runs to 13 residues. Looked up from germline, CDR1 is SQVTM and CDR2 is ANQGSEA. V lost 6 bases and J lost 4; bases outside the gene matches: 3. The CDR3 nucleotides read TGCAGCGTGAGGACAGGGGGCGCAGATACGCAGTATTTT. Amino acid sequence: CSVRTGGADTQYF.

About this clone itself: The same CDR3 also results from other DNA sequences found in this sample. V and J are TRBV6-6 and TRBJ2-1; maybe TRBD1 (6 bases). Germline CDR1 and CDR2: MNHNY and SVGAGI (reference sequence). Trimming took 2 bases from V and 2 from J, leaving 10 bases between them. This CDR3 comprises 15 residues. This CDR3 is CASSYLTGPYNEQFF. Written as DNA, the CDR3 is TGTGCCAGCAGTTACCTAACAGGGCCCTACAATGAGCAGTTCTTC.

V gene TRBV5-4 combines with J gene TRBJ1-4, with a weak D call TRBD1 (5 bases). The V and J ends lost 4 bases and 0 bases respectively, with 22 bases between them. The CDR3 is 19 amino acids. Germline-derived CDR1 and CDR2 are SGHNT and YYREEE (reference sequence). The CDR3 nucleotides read TGTGCCAGCAGCCACGGCCAGGCAGGGAGAGTCCCAACTAATGAAAAACTGTTTTTT. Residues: CASSHGQAGRVPTNEKLFF.

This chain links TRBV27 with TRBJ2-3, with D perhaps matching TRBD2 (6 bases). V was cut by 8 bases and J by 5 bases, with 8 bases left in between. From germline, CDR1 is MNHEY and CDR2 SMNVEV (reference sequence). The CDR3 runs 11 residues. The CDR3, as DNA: TGTGCCAGCTCGGGAGTAGATACGCAGTATTTT. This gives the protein CASSGVDTQYF.

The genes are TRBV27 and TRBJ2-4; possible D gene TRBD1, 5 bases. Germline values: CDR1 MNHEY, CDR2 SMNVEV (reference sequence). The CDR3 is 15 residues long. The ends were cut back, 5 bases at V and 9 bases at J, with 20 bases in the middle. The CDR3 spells CASSPGGQGLTIQYF. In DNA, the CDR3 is TGTGCCAGCAGTCCCGGTGGGCAGGGCCTGACCATTCAGTACTTC.

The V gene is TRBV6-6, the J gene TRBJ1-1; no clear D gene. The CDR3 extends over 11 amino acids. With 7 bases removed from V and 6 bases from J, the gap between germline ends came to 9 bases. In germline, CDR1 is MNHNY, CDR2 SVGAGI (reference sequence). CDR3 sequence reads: CASNQYPEAFF. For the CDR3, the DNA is TGTGCCAGCAATCAGTACCCTGAAGCTTTCTTT.

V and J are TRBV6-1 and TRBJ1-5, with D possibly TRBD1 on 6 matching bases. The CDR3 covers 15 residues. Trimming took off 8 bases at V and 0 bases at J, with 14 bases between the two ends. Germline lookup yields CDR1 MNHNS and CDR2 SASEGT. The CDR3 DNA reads TGTGCCAGCCGGAAGGGACAAGATAGCAATCAGCCCCAGCATTTT. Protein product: CASRKGQDSNQPQHF.

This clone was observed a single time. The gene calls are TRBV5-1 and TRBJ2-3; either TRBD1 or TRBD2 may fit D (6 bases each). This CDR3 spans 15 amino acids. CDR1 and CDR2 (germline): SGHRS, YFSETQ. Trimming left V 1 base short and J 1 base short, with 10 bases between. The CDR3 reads CASSLRGARTDTQYF. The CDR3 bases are TGCGCCAGCAGCTTGAGGGGGGCACGCACAGATACGCAGTATTTT.

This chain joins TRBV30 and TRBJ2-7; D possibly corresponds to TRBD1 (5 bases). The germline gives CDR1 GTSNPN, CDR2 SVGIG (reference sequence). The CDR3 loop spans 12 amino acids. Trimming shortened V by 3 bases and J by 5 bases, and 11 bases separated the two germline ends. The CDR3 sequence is CAWRDKFHEQYF. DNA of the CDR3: TGTGCCTGGAGGGACAAGTTCCACGAGCAGTACTTC.

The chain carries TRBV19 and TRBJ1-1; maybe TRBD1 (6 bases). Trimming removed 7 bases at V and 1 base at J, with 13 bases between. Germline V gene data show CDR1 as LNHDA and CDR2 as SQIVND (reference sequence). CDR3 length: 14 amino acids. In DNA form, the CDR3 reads TGTGCCAGTACCCCGACAGGAGCGAACACTGAAGCTTTCTTT. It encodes CASTPTGANTEAFF.

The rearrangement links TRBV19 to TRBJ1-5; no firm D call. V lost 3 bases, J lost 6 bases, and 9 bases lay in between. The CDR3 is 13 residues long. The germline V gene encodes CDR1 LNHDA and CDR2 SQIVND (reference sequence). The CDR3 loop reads CASSMGRGQPQHF. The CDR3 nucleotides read TGTGCCAGTAGTATGGGCCGAGGTCAGCCCCAGCATTTT.

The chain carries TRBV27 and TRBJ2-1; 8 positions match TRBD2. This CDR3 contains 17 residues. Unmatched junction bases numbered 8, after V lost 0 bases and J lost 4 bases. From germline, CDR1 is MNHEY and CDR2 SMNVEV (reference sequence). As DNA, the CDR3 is TGTGCCAGCAGTTTATCTGGCGGGGGGAACCTTTACAATGAGCAGTTCTTC. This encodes CASSLSGGGNLYNEQFF.

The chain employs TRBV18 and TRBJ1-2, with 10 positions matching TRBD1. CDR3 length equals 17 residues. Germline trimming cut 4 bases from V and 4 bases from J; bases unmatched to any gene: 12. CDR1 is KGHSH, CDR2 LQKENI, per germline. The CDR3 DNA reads TGTGCCAGCTCACTACTTGGAGGGACAGGGGCTTCCTATGGCTACACCTTC. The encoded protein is CASSLLGGTGASYGYTF.

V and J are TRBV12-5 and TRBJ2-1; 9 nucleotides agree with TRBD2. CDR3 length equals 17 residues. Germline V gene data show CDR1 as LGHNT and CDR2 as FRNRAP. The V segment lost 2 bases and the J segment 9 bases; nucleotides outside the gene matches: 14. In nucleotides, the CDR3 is TGTGCTAGTGGTTTGCTCCTCGCGGGAGGGCCGGTAGGTGAGCAGTTCTTC. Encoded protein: CASGLLLAGGPVGEQFF.

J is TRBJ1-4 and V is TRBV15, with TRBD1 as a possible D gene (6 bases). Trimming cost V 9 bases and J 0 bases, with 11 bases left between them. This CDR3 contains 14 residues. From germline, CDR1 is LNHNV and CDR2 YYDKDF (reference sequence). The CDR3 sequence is CATNRVPTNEKLFF. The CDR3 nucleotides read TGTGCCACAAACAGGGTCCCAACTAATGAAAAACTGTTTTTT.

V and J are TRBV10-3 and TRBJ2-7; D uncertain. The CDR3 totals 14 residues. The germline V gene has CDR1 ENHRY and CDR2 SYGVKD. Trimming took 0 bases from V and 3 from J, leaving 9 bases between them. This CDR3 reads CAISESERFYEQYF. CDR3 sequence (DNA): TGTGCCATCAGTGAGTCCGAGCGATTCTACGAGCAGTACTTC.

In nucleotides, the CDR3 is TGCGCCAGCAGCCCCACAGGATACAGGGTTTGGGGTTCACCCCTCCACTTT. Residues: CASSPTGYRVWGSPLHF. This sequence joins TRBV5-1 and TRBJ1-6; D is perhaps TRBD1 (6 bases). This CDR3 spans 17 amino acids. V was trimmed by 4 bases and J by 9 bases, leaving 23 bases between them. The germline V gene has CDR1 SGHRS and CDR2 YFSETQ.

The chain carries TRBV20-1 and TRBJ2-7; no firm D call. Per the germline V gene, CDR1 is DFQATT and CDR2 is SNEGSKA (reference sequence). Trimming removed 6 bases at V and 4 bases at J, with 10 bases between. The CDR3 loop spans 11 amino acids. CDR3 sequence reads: CSATSAYEQYF. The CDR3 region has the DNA TGCAGTGCCACCTCCGCATACGAGCAGTACTTC.

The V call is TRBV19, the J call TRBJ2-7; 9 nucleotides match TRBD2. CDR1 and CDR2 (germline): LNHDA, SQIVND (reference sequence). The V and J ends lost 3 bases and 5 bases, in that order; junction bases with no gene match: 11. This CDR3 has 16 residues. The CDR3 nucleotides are TGTGCCAGTAGTATGGGGCTAGCGGGATTTCAACACGAGCAGTACTTC. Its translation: CASSMGLAGFQHEQYF. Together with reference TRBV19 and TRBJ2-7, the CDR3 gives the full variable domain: DGGITQSPKYLFRKEGQNVTLSCEQNLNHDAMYWYRQDPGQGLRLIYYSQIVNDFQKGDIAEGYSVSREKKESFPLTVTSAQKNPTAFYLCASSMGLAGFQHEQYFGPGTRLTVT.

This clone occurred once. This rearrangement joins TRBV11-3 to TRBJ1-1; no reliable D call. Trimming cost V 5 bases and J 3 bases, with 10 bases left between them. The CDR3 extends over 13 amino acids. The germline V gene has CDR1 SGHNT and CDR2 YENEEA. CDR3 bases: TGTGCCAGCAGCCCGCCGGGAGACACTGAAGCTTTCTTT. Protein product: CASSPPGDTEAFF.

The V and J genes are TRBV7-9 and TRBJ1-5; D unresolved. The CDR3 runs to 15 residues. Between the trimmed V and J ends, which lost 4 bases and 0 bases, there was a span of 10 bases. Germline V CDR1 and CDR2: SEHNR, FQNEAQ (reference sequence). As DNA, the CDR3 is TGTGCCAGCAGCTCGGGCTCTTATAGCAATCAGCCCCAGCATTTT. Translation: CASSSGSYSNQPQHF.

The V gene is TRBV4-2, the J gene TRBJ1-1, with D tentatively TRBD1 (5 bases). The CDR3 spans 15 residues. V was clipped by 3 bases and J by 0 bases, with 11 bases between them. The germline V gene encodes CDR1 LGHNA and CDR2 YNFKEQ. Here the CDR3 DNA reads TGTGCCAGCAGCCACCATGGGGGGATGAACACTGAAGCTTTCTTT. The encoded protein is CASSHHGGMNTEAFF.